The source of this T cell receptor beta chain is a study of cytomegalovirus exposure and HLA in healthy donors. General study results and limits: Available immune exposure information was restricted to CMV serostatus only. In a later analysis, common viral pathogens appeared linked to several of the most significant clusters.

Trimming pared 0 bases from V and 5 bases from J, leaving 12 bases between. Germline V CDR1 and CDR2: SGHNT, YYREEE (reference sequence). The CDR3 consists of 15 residues. While unrecorded immune exposures were likely, the donors were nominally healthy when sampled. Both 60 Vbeta primers and 13 Jbeta primers went into the PCR. Source study methods: Unique TCR beta chains numbered roughly 83 million in a later analysis, with roughly 9.9 million shared. Here immunoSEQ multiplex PCR was the method, and the copy in TCRdb shows in-frame clones only, minus some. V and J calls and clone size come straight from that table; D and trimming were deduced from the DNA. In the table there are some 100,000 clones, roughly three quarters of which are singletons. Of note for this clone: Its cognate antigen is unknown.

This clonotype was sampled from a woman in her 50s in good health and CMV-seropositive. V is TRBV5-4 and J is TRBJ2-4; no clear D gene. Sequences were obtained from PBMCs. The CDR3 loop reads CASSLDRAPQNIQYF. The CDR3 DNA reads TGTGCCAGCAGCTTGGACCGAGCTCCCCAAAACATTCAGTACTTC.